Below are 13 T cell receptor beta chains sequenced from a single sample in a study of cytomegalovirus exposure and HLA in healthy donors. The primer mix had 60 Vbeta and 13 Jbeta primers. Profiled with immunoSEQ multiplex PCR; TCRdb holds only in-frame clones, not every one. Of 100,000 to 120,000 clones in the sample, around 80% are singletons; the top ten hold 2.1%. The sequenced sample consisted of PBMCs. These TCRs come from a man aged 25-45 years in good health and CMV-seronegative.

V gene TRBV9 combines with J gene TRBJ1-2; 9 bases align to TRBD1. CDR3 size: 14 residues. The J segment lost 4 bases and the V segment lost 3 bases, leaving 4 bases of the junction unmatched. Germline loops: CDR1 SGDLS, CDR2 YYNGEE. CDR3 coding DNA: TGTGCCAGCAGCGGGGACAGGGCGCCCTATGGCTACACCTTC. Encoded protein: CASSGDRAPYGYTF.

In DNA, the CDR3 is TGCGCCAGCAGCTTGGACAGGCCGAACACCGGGGAGCTGTTTTTT. It encodes CASSLDRPNTGELFF. V usage is TRBV5-1 and J usage is TRBJ2-2; D possibly corresponds to TRBD1 (5 bases). The CDR3 has 15 amino acids. The germline gives CDR1 SGHRS, CDR2 YFSETQ. V was shortened by 0 bases and J by 0 bases, with 6 bases between the two germline ends.

The chain recombines TRBV28 with TRBJ2-7; 7 bases fit TRBD1. This CDR3 comprises 14 residues. With 7 bases clipped from V and 3 bases from J, the junction kept 9 bases outside the gene matches. Per the germline V gene, CDR1 is MDHEN and CDR2 is SYDVKM. CDR3 loop: CASTPGQRIYEQYF. The CDR3 nucleotides read TGTGCCAGCACCCCGGGACAGAGGATCTACGAGCAGTACTTC.

The chain carries TRBV19 and TRBJ2-7; D not resolved. The V gene lost 10 bases and the J gene lost 2 bases, with 12 bases spanning the gap. The V gene's germline CDR1 is LNHDA and CDR2 SQIVND (reference sequence). This CDR3 comprises 12 residues. Here the CDR3 DNA reads TGTGCCACCCGGAGCGAAACCTACGAGCAGTACTTC. This encodes CATRSETYEQYF.

This clone was observed a few times. This chain joins TRBV15 and TRBJ2-3; D remains ambiguous. The V end lost 5 bases, the J end lost 0 bases, and 9 bases lay between the germline ends. The CDR3 consists of 14 residues. From germline, CDR1 is LNHNV and CDR2 YYDKDF (reference sequence). This CDR3 reads CATSLRQSTDTQYF. CDR3 nucleotides: TGTGCCACCAGCCTACGACAAAGCACAGATACGCAGTATTTT.

The V and J genes are TRBV6-1 and TRBJ1-1; D might be TRBD1 (6 bases). V was cut by 1 base and J by 5 bases, with 11 bases left in between. Germline V gives CDR1 MNHNS, CDR2 SASEGT. This CDR3 spans 14 amino acids. DNA of the CDR3: TGTGCCAGCAGTGAAGAGGGCCAGGGGACTGAAGCTTTCTTT. Amino acids: CASSEEGQGTEAFF.

V gene TRBV10-2 combines with J gene TRBJ2-1, with D possibly TRBD2 on 5 matching bases. Trimming took 6 bases from V and 7 from J, leaving 13 bases between them. The CDR3 is made up of 13 amino acids. Germline V gene lookup returns CDR1 WSHSY and CDR2 SAAADI. CDR3 amino acids: CASSLVGGNEQFF. The CDR3 DNA sequence: TGCGCCAGCAGCCTAGTAGGCGGGAATGAGCAGTTCTTC.

The rearrangement joins TRBV6-1 to TRBJ1-3; 7 bases align to TRBD1. With V trimmed by 6 bases and J by 0 bases, 5 bases remained unmatched. CDR3 length equals 15 residues. The germline V gene encodes CDR1 MNHNS and CDR2 SASEGT. CDR3 region: CASSIGGSSGNTIYF. As DNA, the CDR3 is TGTGCCAGCAGCATAGGGGGCAGCTCTGGAAACACCATATATTTT.

The chain couples TRBV7-9 to TRBJ1-1, with D tentatively TRBD1 (5 bases). This CDR3 comprises 12 residues. The germline V gene encodes CDR1 SEHNR and CDR2 FQNEAQ (reference sequence). Trimming took 3 bases from V and 6 from J, leaving 8 bases between them. The DNA for the CDR3 is TGTGCCAGCAGCTTTAGGACACCTGAAGCTTTCTTT. This gives the protein CASSFRTPEAFF.

The V gene is TRBV5-1, the J gene TRBJ2-7, with 9 bases aligning to TRBD1. Trimming at V came to 4 bases and at J to 5 bases, leaving 7 bases not matched to a gene. CDR3 size: 14 residues. Germline-derived CDR1 and CDR2 are SGHRS and YFSETQ. CDR3 DNA: TGCGCCAGCAGCCCGGGACAGGGTTTCGACGAGCAGTACTTC. This gives the protein CASSPGQGFDEQYF.

The CDR3 DNA reads as TGTGCCAGCAGTTCCCCCCGCAGGGCTAGTAATTCACCCCTCCACTTT. Protein product: CASSSPRRASNSPLHF. The chain combines TRBV27 with TRBJ1-6, with a possible D match to TRBD1 (5 bases). Trimming left V 4 bases short and J 6 bases short, with 16 bases between. The V gene's germline CDR1 is MNHEY and CDR2 SMNVEV (reference sequence). This CDR3 is 16 amino acids long.

In its sample, this clone was seen once. V and J are TRBV6-5 and TRBJ2-5; D gene unclear. This CDR3 contains 14 residues. The germline V and J ends were trimmed by 6 bases and 5 bases, with 16 bases remaining between them. The germline gives CDR1 MNHEY, CDR2 SVGAGI. DNA for the CDR3: TGTGCCAGCAGGCCCGCCCTATCAGCGGAGACCCAGTACTTC. Its translation: CASRPALSAETQYF.

J is TRBJ2-3 and V is TRBV7-2, with D hard to call. Germline V gene sequence: CDR1 SGHTA, CDR2 FQGNSA. V lost 7 bases and J 6 bases, leaving 14 bases between the germline ends. The CDR3 is made up of 13 amino acids. The CDR3 DNA sequence: TGTGCCAGCACCTTCAGGTCATCGGATACGCAGTATTTT. It encodes CASTFRSSDTQYF.